The source of this TCR beta chain is a study of blood T cells in healthy people across ages. As for this clonotype: Antigen specificity is unknown.

Points from the study as a whole: Among T cells, TCR beta diversity per million cells dropped roughly linearly as age rose.

Together with a sample-barcoded 5' primer, a J-beta primer mix was included in a second PCR lasting about 6 to 11 cycles. TCRdb reprocessed the 5' RACE reads via MiXCR and lists one record per CDR3 protein. The profile shows hundreds of thousands of distinct CDR3 sequences, roughly a quarter of them singletons. These data also formed part of another study, on T cells of mothers and their children.

Sequenced material: blood. The origin of this receptor is a boy aged 2-15 years in good health.

CDR3 in DNA: TGCGCCAGCAAGTCAGCGGGGGCCTCCTACGAGCAGTACTTC. Translation: CASKSAGASYEQYF. The rearrangement links TRBV5-1 to TRBJ2-7; TRBD2 aligns across 8 bases. Germline lookup yields CDR1 SGHRS and CDR2 YFSETQ. The CDR3 consists of 14 residues. V shed 6 bases and J 0 bases; nucleotides not matched to a gene: 5.